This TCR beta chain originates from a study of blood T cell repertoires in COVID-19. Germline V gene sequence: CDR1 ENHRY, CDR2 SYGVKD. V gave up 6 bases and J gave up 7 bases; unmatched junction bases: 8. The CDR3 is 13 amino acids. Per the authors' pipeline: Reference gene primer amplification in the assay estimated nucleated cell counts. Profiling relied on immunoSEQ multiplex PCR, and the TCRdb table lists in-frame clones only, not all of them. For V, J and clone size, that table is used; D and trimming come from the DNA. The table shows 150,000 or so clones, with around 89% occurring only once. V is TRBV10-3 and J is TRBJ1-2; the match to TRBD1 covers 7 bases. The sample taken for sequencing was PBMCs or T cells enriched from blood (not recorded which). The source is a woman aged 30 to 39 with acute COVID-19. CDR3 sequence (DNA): TGTGCCATCAGCCAAGACAGGGATTCTGGCTACACCTTC. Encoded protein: CAISQDRDSGYTF.